Below, 6 T cell receptor beta chains from the same sample are listed, as sequenced in a study of blood T cell repertoires in COVID-19. TCRdb's copy holds only in-frame clones and misses some; the assay was immunoSEQ multiplex PCR. The sample lists 250,000 to 300,000 clones, roughly 89% occurring once. What was sequenced was PBMCs or T cells enriched from blood (not recorded which). These receptors originate from a woman in her thirties or forties who had recovered from COVID-19.

V is TRBV30 and J is TRBJ2-7, with 9 positions matching TRBD2. After removal of 3 bases from V and 6 bases from J, the junction contained 12 bases not matched to a gene. The CDR3 runs 15 residues. In germline, CDR1 is GTSNPN, CDR2 SVGIG (reference sequence). The CDR3 DNA reads as TGTGCCTGGAGACGCCTTCGCGCGGGAGGGCCCGAGCAGTACTTC. Amino acid sequence: CAWRRLRAGGPEQYF.

The chain employs TRBV28 and TRBJ2-2; possibly TRBD2 for D (5 bases). This CDR3 has 13 amino acids. Trimming took 4 bases from V and 3 from J, leaving 6 bases between them. Germline loops: CDR1 MDHEN, CDR2 SYDVKM. CDR3 region: CASSWGDTGELFF. CDR3 bases: TGTGCCAGCAGTTGGGGAGACACCGGGGAGCTGTTTTTT.

The chain carries TRBV6-5 and TRBJ1-2, with 7 positions matching TRBD1. V dropped 2 bases and J dropped 12; count of bases not matched to a gene: 12. Germline V lookup: CDR1 MNHEY, CDR2 SVGAGI. The CDR3 runs 14 residues. The DNA for the CDR3 is TGTGCCAGCAGTTACCCAGGGGGTTCCGGGTTCCACACCTTC. Protein sequence: CASSYPGGSGFHTF.

The rearrangement joins TRBV6-1 to TRBJ2-3; D is possibly TRBD1 (6 bases). Between the trimmed V and J ends, which lost 2 bases and 0 bases, there was a span of 12 bases. Germline CDR1 and CDR2: MNHNS and SASEGT. CDR3 length equals 16 residues. CDR3 sequence: CASSELSQGSTDTQYF. The CDR3 bases are TGTGCCAGCAGTGAATTGTCCCAGGGGAGCACAGATACGCAGTATTTT.

The chain has TRBV7-2 and TRBJ2-7; TRBD2 matches at 8 bases. With V trimmed by 1 base and J by 4 bases, 6 bases remained unmatched. The CDR3 covers 15 residues. The germline gives CDR1 SGHTA, CDR2 FQGNSA. The CDR3 loop reads CASSLGLAGRYEQYF. The CDR3 DNA is TGTGCCAGCAGCTTAGGGTTAGCGGGGAGATACGAGCAGTACTTC.

The chain employs TRBV5-1 and TRBJ1-1; 7 bases are a match to TRBD1. Germline V lookup: CDR1 SGHRS, CDR2 YFSETQ. There are 15 residues in the CDR3. Trimming took 4 bases from V and 0 from J; bases not matched to a gene: 6. Written as DNA, the CDR3 is TGCGCCAGCAGCACTGGGACAGAACTGAACACTGAAGCTTTCTTT. It encodes CASSTGTELNTEAFF.